Listed below are T cell receptor beta chains from one sample, sequenced in a study of T-cell reconstitution after alpha-beta-depleted transplantation in children. TCRdb itself ran the PCR reads through MiXCR, one entry per CDR3 protein. Of 610,000 or so distinct CDR3 sequences listed, 27% are singletons. This material consisted of PBMCs, taken before TCRalphabeta/CD19-depleted stem cell transplant. Every receptor here comes from a boy younger than two with Wiskott-Aldrich syndrome, due to receive a stem cell transplant. Each CDR3 is given with its conserved first and last residue. Each record gives: CDR3 length, J gene, D gene, clone size, V gene, CDR3 DNA, CDR3 protein. D genes are given only for firm matches. For some rows the clone size is stated as once, few or many, or as a class when expanded; others skip it.

13	TRBJ2-1	TRBD2	.	TRBV20-1	TGCAGTGCTAGAGCAGCGGGAGGCCGAGAGCAGTTCTTC	CSARAAGGREQFF
15	TRBJ2-7	.	.	TRBV28	TGTGCCAGCAGTCCATCCTCGCGCCTCGGCTACGAGCAGTACTTC	CASSPSSRLGYEQYF
14	TRBJ2-2	.	.	TRBV12-3/TRBV12-4	TGTGCCAGCAGTGCCTTGCGGTGGACCGGGGAGCTGTTTTTT	CASSALRWTGELFF
15	TRBJ2-3	.	many	TRBV5-1	TGCGCCAGCAGCTTGGAGGGTTCTAGCACAGATACGCAGTATTTT	CASSLEGSSTDTQYF
13	TRBJ2-1	TRBD2	.	TRBV7-9	TGTGCCAGCAGCTTTAGCGGGAGGGCTGAGCAGTTCTTC	CASSFSGRAEQFF
14	TRBJ2-2	.	.	TRBV5-1	TGCGCCAGCAACATGAACGTGAACACCGGGGAGCTGTTTTTT	CASNMNVNTGELFF
15	TRBJ1-2	.	once	TRBV5-5	TGTGCCAGCAGCTCGGGAGGTCAGGCTAACTATGGCTACACCTTC	CASSSGGQANYGYTF
13	TRBJ2-7	.	.	TRBV5-1	TGCGCCAGCAGCCGATCCGACTATTTCGAGCAGTACTTC	CASSRSDYFEQYF
17	TRBJ1-6	TRBD1	few	TRBV28	TGTGCCAGCAGTTCCTACTTGGACAGGGGGCTTGGTTCACCCCTCCACTTT	CASSSYLDRGLGSPLHF
14	TRBJ2-7	TRBD1	once	TRBV20-1	TGCAGTGCTTTTAACAGGGGGCCCATAAACGAGCAGTACTTC	CSAFNRGPINEQYF
15	TRBJ2-5	.	few	TRBV12-3/TRBV12-4	TGTGCCAGCAGCAACCGGGTTACGACTCAAGAGACCCAGTACTTC	CASSNRVTTQETQYF
14	TRBJ2-5	.	few	TRBV2	TGTGCCAGCCTGGCAGTCCGTGGATCAGAGACCCAGTACTTC	CASLAVRGSETQYF
16	TRBJ2-6	.	.	TRBV28	TGTGCCAGCAGTCCTCCGACGGGCTCTGGGGCCAACGTCCTGACTTTC	CASSPPTGSGANVLTF
13	TRBJ2-7	.	few	TRBV20-1	TGCAGTGCTACTAAGGAGCATACCTACGAGCAGTACTTC	CSATKEHTYEQYF
17	TRBJ1-2	.	.	TRBV7-9	TGTGCCAGCAGAGCGAAGCCATACGGGAAGGGGAACTATGGCTACACCTTC	CASRAKPYGKGNYGYTF
14	TRBJ2-7	.	.	TRBV18	TGTGCCAGCTCACCAATATCCAAAACCTACGAGCAGTACTTC	CASSPISKTYEQYF
14	TRBJ2-2	TRBD1	once	TRBV12-3/TRBV12-4	TGTGCCAGCACCGGGACAGGAGACACCGGGGAGCTGTTTTTT	CASTGTGDTGELFF
13	TRBJ2-3	.	few	TRBV27	TGTGCCAGCAGTTCTCGAGACACAGATACGCAGTATTTT	CASSSRDTDTQYF
16	TRBJ2-3	TRBD2	.	TRBV5-1	TGCGCCAGCAGCTTGACTAGCGGAGGGGGCACAGATACGCAGTATTTT	CASSLTSGGGTDTQYF
15	TRBJ2-1	.	.	TRBV6-1	TGTGCCAGCAATCCGACAGGTGGCCCCTACAATGAGCAGTTCTTC	CASNPTGGPYNEQFF
13	TRBJ2-1	.	.	TRBV7-9	TGTGCCAGCAGCACTTGGGACACCCATGAGCAGTTCTTC	CASSTWDTHEQFF
14	TRBJ1-4	.	few	TRBV4-1	TGCGCCAGCAGCCAAGAAGGCGGAGGTGAAAAACTGTTTTTT	CASSQEGGGEKLFF
14	TRBJ2-1	.	few	TRBV5-1	TGCGCCAGCAGCTTGGGAGTTATCCGGGATGAGCAGTTCTTC	CASSLGVIRDEQFF
12	TRBJ2-1	.	.	TRBV11-2	TGTGCCAGCAGCTTGCGCTTGGCTGAGCAGTTCTTC	CASSLRLAEQFF
16	TRBJ1-4	TRBD1	few	TRBV10-3	TGTGCCATCAGTGAGAACACAGGGGGCGCCGGGGAAAAACTGTTTTTT	CAISENTGGAGEKLFF
15	TRBJ2-3	TRBD2	few	TRBV5-5	TGTGCCAGCAGCTGGGGGGGTAGCGGGAGAGATACGCAGTATTTT	CASSWGGSGRDTQYF
13	TRBJ1-5	.	.	TRBV12-3/TRBV12-4	TGTGCCAGCAGTTTCGGCCATGGTCAGCCCCAGCATTTT	CASSFGHGQPQHF
12	TRBJ1-5	.	.	TRBV12-3/TRBV12-4	TGTGCCAGCAACCAGGACGGTCAGCCCCAGCATTTT	CASNQDGQPQHF
14	TRBJ2-1	.	.	TRBV5-1	TGCGCCAGCAGCTTGGCAGGGGACTCCAATGAGCAGTTCTTC	CASSLAGDSNEQFF
18	TRBJ2-1	TRBD2	.	TRBV28	TGTGCCAGCAGTTTTGCTAGCGGAACCCTACTCACCTACAATGAGCAGTTCTTC	CASSFASGTLLTYNEQFF
12	TRBJ1-5	.	.	TRBV18	TGTGCCAGCTCACCACCTTGGGGGCCCCAGCATTTT	CASSPPWGPQHF
16	TRBJ2-3	.	.	TRBV5-1	TGCGCCAGCAGCGCGGGGACACTAGCCCGCACAGATACGCAGTATTTT	CASSAGTLARTDTQYF
16	TRBJ1-1	TRBD1	few	TRBV28	TGTGCCAGCAGTGCCGATCAGGGGGCCCACCCCCCTGAAGCTTTCTTT	CASSADQGAHPPEAFF
16	TRBJ2-1	.	many	TRBV7-9	TGTGCCAGCAGCTCCTTAGATGCGGGACCCGGAGATGAGCAGTTCTTC	CASSSLDAGPGDEQFF
14	TRBJ1-5	.	.	TRBV12-3/TRBV12-4	TGTGCCAGCAGGCCCGGGGGAGAGGGCCAGCCCCAGCATTTT	CASRPGGEGQPQHF
15	TRBJ2-1	TRBD2	few	TRBV10-3	TGTGCCATCAGAACGACTAGCGGGAGTGACAATGAGCAGTTCTTC	CAIRTTSGSDNEQFF
16	TRBJ2-1	.	.	TRBV11-3	TGTGCCAGCAGCTTAGTCTCTAGCCCCCTTAACAATGAGCAGTTCTTC	CASSLVSSPLNNEQFF
16	TRBJ1-5	.	few	TRBV19	TGTGCCAGTAGTAGGGCCGGGAAAGTGGGCAATCAGCCCCAGCATTTT	CASSRAGKVGNQPQHF
14	TRBJ1-5	.	few	TRBV5-1	TGCGCCAGCAGCTCGCTCGGGTTGGGACAGCCCCAGCATTTT	CASSSLGLGQPQHF
15	TRBJ1-5	.	.	TRBV15	TGTGCCACCAGCAGCGGGACGGCTAGCAATCAGCCCCAGCATTTT	CATSSGTASNQPQHF
15	TRBJ2-1	TRBD2	.	TRBV25-1	TGTGCCAGCAGTGAGGTCGGGACTAGTATCTCCGAGCAGTTCTTC	CASSEVGTSISEQFF
16	TRBJ1-1	TRBD1	once	TRBV4-1	TGCGCCAGCAGCCAAGACAGGGACAGGGCGAACACTGAAGCTTTCTTT	CASSQDRDRANTEAFF
13	TRBJ2-1	.	.	TRBV27	TGTGCCAGCACCCAGCCCCCTTACAATGAGCAGTTCTTC	CASTQPPYNEQFF